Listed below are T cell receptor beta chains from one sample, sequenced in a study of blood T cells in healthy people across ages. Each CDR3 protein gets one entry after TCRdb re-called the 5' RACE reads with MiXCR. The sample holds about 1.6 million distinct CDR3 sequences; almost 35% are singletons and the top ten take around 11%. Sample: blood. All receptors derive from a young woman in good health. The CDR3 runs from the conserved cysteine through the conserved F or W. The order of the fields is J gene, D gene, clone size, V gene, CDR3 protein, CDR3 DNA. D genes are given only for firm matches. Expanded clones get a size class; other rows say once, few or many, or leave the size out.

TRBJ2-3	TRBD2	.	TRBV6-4	CASSAGTGGRTDTQYF	TGTGCCAGCAGCGCCGGTACGGGGGGTAGAACAGATACGCAGTATTTT
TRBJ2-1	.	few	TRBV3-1	CAIARGGGEQFF	TGTGCCATAGCCAGGGGTGGAGGTGAGCAGTTCTTC
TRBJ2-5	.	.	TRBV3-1	CASSQGFERDEETQYF	TGTGCCAGCAGCCAAGGGTTTGAGAGGGATGAGGAGACCCAGTACTTC
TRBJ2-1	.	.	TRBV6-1	CASRDLTYNEQFF	TGTGCCAGCAGGGACCTAACCTACAATGAGCAGTTCTTC
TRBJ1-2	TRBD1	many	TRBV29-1	CSVDSGTGNYGYTF	TGCAGCGTAGACTCCGGGACAGGGAACTATGGCTACACCTTC
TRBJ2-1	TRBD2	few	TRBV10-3	CAISGETSVSDEQFF	TGTGCCATCAGTGGCGAGACTAGCGTTTCGGATGAGCAGTTCTTC
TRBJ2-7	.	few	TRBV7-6	CASSPGATAEQYF	TGTGCCAGCAGCCCGGGGGCTACCGCCGAGCAGTACTTC
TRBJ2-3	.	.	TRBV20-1	CSARNFYRKVGAVVSTDTQYF	TGCAGTGCTAGAAATTTTTATAGAAAAGTTGGGGCAGTTGTAAGCACAGATACGCAGTATTTT
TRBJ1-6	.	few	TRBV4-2	CASSQANSPLHF	TGTGCCAGCAGCCAAGCTAATTCACCCCTCCACTTT
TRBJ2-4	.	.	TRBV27	CASSTPALGAKNIQYF	TGTGCCAGCAGTACACCAGCGCTCGGGGCCAAAAACATTCAGTACTTC
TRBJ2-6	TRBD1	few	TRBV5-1	CASSHVPGQGSGANVLTF	TGCGCCAGCAGCCATGTCCCGGGACAGGGTTCGGGGGCCAACGTCCTGACTTTC
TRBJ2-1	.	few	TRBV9	CASSASGQLNEQFF	TGTGCCAGCAGCGCGAGTGGACAGCTTAATGAGCAGTTCTTC
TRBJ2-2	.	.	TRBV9	CASETEKNTGELFF	TGTGCCAGCGAGACTGAGAAGAACACCGGGGAGCTGTTTTTT
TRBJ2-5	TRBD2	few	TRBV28	CASSGPRLAGERGEQYF	TGTGCCAGCAGTGGCCCTCGACTAGCGGGAGAACGTGGGGAGCAGTACTTC
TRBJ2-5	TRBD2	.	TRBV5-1	CASSLARGAGEEQYF	TGCGCCAGCAGCTTGGCCCGGGGAGCGGGGGAAGAACAGTACTTC
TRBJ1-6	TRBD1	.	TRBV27	CASSSNTGQGGSPLHF	TGTGCCAGCAGTTCCAACACCGGACAGGGGGGTTCACCCCTCCACTTT
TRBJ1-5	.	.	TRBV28	CASTAGTHNQPQHF	TGTGCCAGCACCGCCGGGACACACAATCAGCCCCAGCATTTT
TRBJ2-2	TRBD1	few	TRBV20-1	CSAVRQGLNTGELFF	TGCAGTGCCGTAAGACAGGGGCTAAACACCGGGGAGCTGTTTTTT
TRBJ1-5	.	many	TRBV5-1	CASSLAGSNQPQHF	TGCGCCAGCAGCTTGGCCGGTAGCAATCAGCCCCAGCATTTT
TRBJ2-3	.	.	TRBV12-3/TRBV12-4	CASTSTRYADTQYF	TGTGCCAGCACTTCGACTCGTTACGCAGATACGCAGTATTTT
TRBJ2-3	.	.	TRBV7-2	CASSLRTGELAGTQYF	TGTGCCAGCAGCCTACGAACTGGGGAACTAGCTGGTACGCAGTATTTT
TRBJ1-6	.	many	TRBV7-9	CASSSDGRAGNNSPLHF	TGTGCCAGCAGCTCAGATGGCAGGGCGGGGAATAATTCACCCCTCCACTTT
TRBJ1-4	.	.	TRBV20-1	CSATSGRNEKLFF	TGCAGTGCTACTTCGGGTAGAAATGAAAAACTGTTTTTT